Included here is one TCR beta chain sequence, with context. The antigen remains unidentified. This entry is derived from a study of T cell responses to AZD1222 COVID-19 vaccine. The data were produced by immunoSEQ multiplex PCR, yet TCRdb's version contains in-frame clones alone and is incomplete. The repertoire holds over 50,000 clones, with around 81% as singletons. Whole-study findings and limits: White British people made up most donors, females outnumbered males, and clonal diversity was possibly underestimated.

After removal of 10 bases from V and 7 bases from J, the junction contained 7 bases not matched to a gene. The CDR3 loop spans 12 amino acids. Germline CDR1 ENHRY, CDR2 SYGVKD. This chain links TRBV10-3 with TRBJ1-3, with 7 nucleotides matching TRBD1. The source is an adult who received the AZD1222 COVID-19 vaccine. The source material was peripheral blood, sampled 28 days after the second AZD1222 dose. The CDR3 here is CATQGDANTIYF. The CDR3 nucleotides read TGTGCCACCCAGGGGGATGCGAACACCATATATTTT.